Listed here is a single TCR beta chain. Its antigen is still unknown. This entry is derived from a study of cytomegalovirus exposure and HLA in healthy donors. The 120-subject validation cohort, separate from the approximately 670-subject first cohort, included the donors. Study-level results: Cytomegalovirus-associated TCR beta chains were listed, numbering some 170.

The assay was immunoSEQ multiplex PCR, and TCRdb's table has in-frame clones only and misses some. The table includes tens of thousands of clones, around nine tenths detected once. This receptor was obtained from a woman between 18 and 29 years old in good health and CMV-seronegative. Sequencing was performed on PBMCs.

CDR3 in amino acids: CASNPLGGRNTDTQYF. The CDR3 region has the DNA TGTGCCAGCAACCCCCTGGGGGGGCGCAACACAGATACGCAGTATTTT. The chain employs TRBV7-9 and TRBJ2-3; possible D gene TRBD2, 7 bases. This CDR3 contains 16 residues. From germline, CDR1 is SEHNR and CDR2 FQNEAQ (reference sequence). V shed 7 bases and J shed 2 bases, with 19 bases lying between them.